This T cell receptor beta chain was identified during a study of vaccination effects on CD4 cells after COVID-19. Study-wide findings and caveats: Convalescent patients numbered few in the study; early post-infection timepoints were missing entirely. Substantial clonal contraction characterized both infection- and vaccine-induced clones late after vaccination.

The ends were cut back, 8 bases at V and 2 bases at J, with 7 bases in the middle. This CDR3 is built from 13 residues. Germline V gene sequence: CDR1 LNHDA, CDR2 SQIVND (reference sequence). Peptide-pool stimulation followed by sequencing identified expanded antigen-specific CD4+ clonotypes in the ViraFEST assay. Culture proceeded for approximately 10 days, and CD4+ T cells were then isolated. All participants had two doses of either the BNT162b2 or mRNA-1273 vaccine. Half of the medium was exchanged for IL-2 medium on both days 3 and 7. Assay: immunoSEQ multiplex PCR; the TCRdb copy retains only in-frame clones and omits some. The sample has tens of thousands of clones; 60% to 85% are singletons. A note on this clone: Antigen unknown.

This receptor was obtained from a human donor who received a COVID-19 vaccine. The sample was CD4+ T cells from PBMCs cultured with HCoV-OC43 spike peptides, taken after COVID-19 vaccination. The subset denotes: HCoV-OC43 spike overlapping peptide pool stimulation. The rearrangement joins TRBV19 to TRBJ2-6; D remains unclear. CDR3 sequence (DNA): TGTGCCAGTTGGAGAGCTGGGGCCAACGTCCTGACTTTC. It yields the protein CASWRAGANVLTF.